A selection of T cell receptor beta chains follows, all from one sample in a study of T cell responses to AZD1222 COVID-19 vaccine. Method: immunoSEQ multiplex PCR; TCRdb's copy keeps in-frame clones and lacks some. Of about 99,000 clones in the sample, about nine tenths were seen once. The source material was peripheral blood, sampled on day 0 of AZD1222 vaccination. The receptors were sampled from an adult in good health. The CDR3 runs from the conserved cysteine through the conserved F or W. The D gene is left open where the match is weak. Size is stated for part of the rows, as once, few or many counts, or as a class when the clone is expanded.

size: NA; J: TRBJ1-1; V: TRBV5-4; D: NA; length: 15; DNA: TGTGCCAGCAGCTTGGGTCGGGTAGGGGACACTGAAGCTTTCTTT; CDR3: CASSLGRVGDTEAFF
size: NA; J: TRBJ1-1; V: TRBV19; D: NA; length: 14; DNA: TGTGCCAGTAGTATATTCGGGGGGAACACTGAAGCTTTCTTT; CDR3: CASSIFGGNTEAFF
size: NA; J: TRBJ2-1; V: TRBV7-2; D: TRBD2; length: 15; DNA: TGTGCCAGCAGCCATACCGGGACTAGGAGGCATGAGCAGTTCTTC; CDR3: CASSHTGTRRHEQFF
size: NA; J: TRBJ2-2; V: TRBV7-3; D: NA; length: 16; DNA: TGTGCCAGCAGCTTTGCGGGGAGGCCGAACACCGGGGAGCTGTTTTTT; CDR3: CASSFAGRPNTGELFF
size: NA; J: TRBJ1-2; V: TRBV9; D: NA; length: 15; DNA: TGTGCCAGCAGCGTAGGAGGGGACAACAACTATGGCTACACCTTC; CDR3: CASSVGGDNNYGYTF
size: NA; J: TRBJ2-7; V: TRBV15; D: NA; length: 15; DNA: TGTGCCACCAGCAGAGGGGGGGGACAGACCTACGAGCAGTACTTC; CDR3: CATSRGGGQTYEQYF
size: NA; J: TRBJ2-1; V: TRBV11-2; D: NA; length: 14; DNA: TGTGCCAGCACCCGGATCGGGGGCTACAATGAGCAGTTCTTC; CDR3: CASTRIGGYNEQFF
size: NA; J: TRBJ1-6; V: TRBV5-6; D: NA; length: 17; DNA: TGTGCCAGCAGCTGGAGCGGTTTGGGCATTATTAATTCACCCCTCCACTTT; CDR3: CASSWSGLGIINSPLHF
size: NA; J: TRBJ2-1; V: TRBV19; D: NA; length: 13; DNA: TGTGCCAGTTCTACAAGCCTTTACAATGAGCAGTTCTTC; CDR3: CASSTSLYNEQFF
size: NA; J: TRBJ1-6; V: TRBV6-5; D: NA; length: 16; DNA: TGTGCCAGCAGTTACGGGGAGGGGGGTTCTAATTCACCCCTCCACTTT; CDR3: CASSYGEGGSNSPLHF
size: NA; J: TRBJ2-1; V: TRBV29-1; D: TRBD1; length: 14; DNA: TGCAGCGTTGGTGGGACAGGTGGTTCCGATGAGCAGTTCTTC; CDR3: CSVGGTGGSDEQFF
size: NA; J: TRBJ1-2; V: TRBV5-4; D: NA; length: 15; DNA: TGTGCCAGCACCCTCTGGGGGGGATCGCTATTTGGCTACACCTTC; CDR3: CASTLWGGSLFGYTF
size: NA; J: TRBJ1-6; V: TRBV7-6; D: TRBD1; length: 16; DNA: TGTGCCAGCAGCCCGACCCAGGGGGTTAGTAATTCACCCCTCCACTTT; CDR3: CASSPTQGVSNSPLHF
size: NA; J: TRBJ1-5; V: TRBV5-8; D: NA; length: 13; DNA: TGTGCCAGCAGCTGGGATGTCGGTCAGCCCCAGCATTTT; CDR3: CASSWDVGQPQHF
size: NA; J: TRBJ1-3; V: TRBV30; D: NA; length: 11; DNA: TGCAGCGCGGGGCGCGGAAACACCATATATTTT; CDR3: CSAGRGNTIYF
size: NA; J: TRBJ1-5; V: TRBV30; D: NA; length: 14; DNA: TGTGCCTGGAGTGTAAAACAGAAAAATCAGCCCCAGCATTTT; CDR3: CAWSVKQKNQPQHF
size: NA; J: TRBJ2-1; V: TRBV4-1; D: NA; length: 16; DNA: TGCGCCAGCAGCCAAGGGTACGGGTCGAACTCGAGGGAGCAGTTCTTC; CDR3: CASSQGYGSNSREQFF
size: NA; J: TRBJ1-1; V: TRBV18; D: NA; length: 13; DNA: TGTGCCAGCTCATTGGACGGGAACACTGAAGCTTTCTTT; CDR3: CASSLDGNTEAFF
size: once; J: TRBJ1-2; V: TRBV5-4; D: NA; length: 15; DNA: TGTGCCAGCAGCTTGGATCCGAACTCTAACTATGGCTACACCTTC; CDR3: CASSLDPNSNYGYTF
size: NA; J: TRBJ2-3; V: TRBV18; D: NA; length: 14; DNA: TGTGCCAGCTTGGGGGGGCCGAGCACAGATACGCAGTATTTT; CDR3: CASLGGPSTDTQYF
size: NA; J: TRBJ2-3; V: TRBV2; D: NA; length: 14; DNA: TGTGCCAGCAGTTGGGACGGATGCACGGATACGCAGTATTTT; CDR3: CASSWDGCTDTQYF
size: NA; J: TRBJ2-1; V: TRBV7-3; D: NA; length: 13; DNA: TGTGCCAGCAGCTTCCAGGGCCACAATGAGCAGTTCTTC; CDR3: CASSFQGHNEQFF
size: NA; J: TRBJ2-7; V: TRBV30; D: TRBD1; length: 12; DNA: TGTGCCGGGTCGGGACAGCGAGGCGAGCAGTACTTC; CDR3: CAGSGQRGEQYF
size: few; J: TRBJ1-4; V: TRBV2; D: NA; length: 17; DNA: TGTGCCAGCACCCAAAGCCCCCTGCGGGCAACTAATGAAAAACTGTTTTTT; CDR3: CASTQSPLRATNEKLFF
size: NA; J: TRBJ2-3; V: TRBV27; D: TRBD2; length: 15; DNA: TGTGCCAGCAGTCCCGGGACTAGCGGGACCGTGGAGCAGTATTTT; CDR3: CASSPGTSGTVEQYF
size: once; J: TRBJ1-1; V: TRBV4-3; D: TRBD1; length: 18; DNA: TGCGCCAGCAGCTCACGGGACAGGGGGGATTTTTTGGCCACTGAAGCTTTCTTT; CDR3: CASSSRDRGDFLATEAFF
size: once; J: TRBJ1-1; V: TRBV19; D: NA; length: 13; DNA: TGTGCCAGTAGTACGGGGCGGAACACTGAAGCTTTCTTT; CDR3: CASSTGRNTEAFF
size: NA; J: TRBJ1-5; V: TRBV6-6; D: NA; length: 15; DNA: TGTGCCAGCACGGGGCTGGGAATCTCGACGCAGCCCCAGCATTTT; CDR3: CASTGLGISTQPQHF